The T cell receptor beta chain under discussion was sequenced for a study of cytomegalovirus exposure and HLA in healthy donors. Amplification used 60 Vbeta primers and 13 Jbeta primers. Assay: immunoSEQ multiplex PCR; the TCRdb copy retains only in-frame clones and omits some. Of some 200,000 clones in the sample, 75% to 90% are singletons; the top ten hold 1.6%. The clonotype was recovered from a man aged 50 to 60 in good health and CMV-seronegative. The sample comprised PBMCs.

The chain's CDR3 is CASSLSGLSKAEQYF. The CDR3 DNA follows: TGCGCCAGCAGCTTGTCAGGGCTCTCTAAGGCGGAGCAGTACTTC. The V and J genes are TRBV5-1 and TRBJ2-7, with D possibly being TRBD1 (5 bases). Trimming took 1 base from V and 7 from J, leaving 18 bases between them. The CDR3 has 15 amino acids. From germline, CDR1 is SGHRS and CDR2 YFSETQ.